This is a list of T cell receptor beta chains from one sample in a study of blood T cell repertoires in COVID-19. The table came from immunoSEQ multiplex PCR; TCRdb's copy has only in-frame clones and leaves some out. The table shows about 50,000 clones, with over 70% occurring only once. Material for sequencing was peripheral blood. The origin of the receptors is a woman aged 80 or over with acute or convalescent COVID-19. Both conserved end residues are trimmed from each CDR3. D genes are given only for firm matches. The size of a clone is reported for some rows only, either as once, few or many, or as a class for expanded clones.

abundance	v_gene	d_gene	j_gene	CDR3aa
NA	TRBV7-8	NA	TRBJ2-1	ASSPVNEQF
NA	TRBV7-9	TRBD1	TRBJ1-5	ASSLTSLTGTNQPQH
NA	TRBV6-5	TRBD1	TRBJ2-3	ASCRTGSTDTQY
NA	TRBV7-2	NA	TRBJ2-1	ASSLDGGARAEQF
NA	TRBV30	TRBD1	TRBJ1-5	AWSGPLGTGGQPQH
NA	TRBV18	NA	TRBJ1-1	ASSPPGRAVTEAF
NA	TRBV9	TRBD1	TRBJ1-2	ASSVGQGPQIGYT
NA	TRBV18	NA	TRBJ1-2	ASSPGRTNYGYT
NA	TRBV5-1	NA	TRBJ2-2	ASSHLVGVGTGELF
NA	TRBV3-1/TRBV3-2	TRBD1	TRBJ1-2	ASSQQQGAYGYT
NA	TRBV6-6	NA	TRBJ1-2	ASSYPREGYT
NA	TRBV7-8	TRBD1	TRBJ2-1	ASSRTGGGYNEQF
NA	TRBV11-2	NA	TRBJ1-1	ASSLDRGPSEAF
NA	TRBV6-6	NA	TRBJ1-5	ASSASGGGSQPQH
few	TRBV3-1/TRBV3-2	TRBD2	TRBJ2-1	ASSLRGGAPNEQF
once	TRBV30	TRBD1	TRBJ2-7	AWSPTGASYEQY
NA	TRBV3-1/TRBV3-2	TRBD1	TRBJ1-5	ASSPGTGDQPQH
few	TRBV7-9	TRBD1	TRBJ1-2	ASSPRTGDYGYT
NA	TRBV11-2	TRBD1	TRBJ1-1	ASSLSHRGPTEAF
NA	TRBV7-9	NA	TRBJ1-5	ASSFSEGQPQH
NA	TRBV14	NA	TRBJ1-1	ASSHSEFSEAF
NA	TRBV7-9	TRBD1	TRBJ1-3	ASSLSSDRDSGNTIY
NA	TRBV5-5	TRBD1	TRBJ2-1	ASIIGTGDYNEQF
once	TRBV3-1/TRBV3-2	TRBD1	TRBJ2-7	ASSQNMRTGDIREQY
NA	TRBV7-2	NA	TRBJ1-2	ASSLRLYGYT
NA	TRBV29-1	NA	TRBJ1-3	SVSRTVSGNTIY
NA	TRBV27	NA	TRBJ1-6	ASSPSRTRSNSPLH
NA	TRBV19	TRBD2	TRBJ2-1	ASSTGLAGEQF
NA	TRBV5-1	NA	TRBJ1-5	ASSSQGGNQPQH
NA	TRBV10-2	TRBD1	TRBJ1-2	ASRKEQGNYGYT
NA	TRBV6-9	NA	TRBJ2-2	ASMAGGRLTHTGELF
NA	TRBV10-2	NA	TRBJ2-7	ASSETLRGAAEQY
NA	TRBV29-1	NA	TRBJ2-3	SVPLGLTNTDTQY
NA	TRBV1	NA	TRBJ1-2	TSSQPQVGQGYPIYGYT
once	TRBV5-4	NA	TRBJ2-1	ASSLFGGQGEQF
NA	TRBV7-2	NA	TRBJ1-1	ASSFHRTVEAF
once	TRBV5-1	NA	TRBJ1-5	ASSLAGEPHQPQH
NA	TRBV9	NA	TRBJ2-3	ASSPRLQLADTQY
NA	TRBV6-2/TRBV6-3	TRBD1	TRBJ2-5	ASSYRRGLQETQY
NA	TRBV5-1	NA	TRBJ1-4	ASSFMTGSNEKLF
NA	TRBV5-1	NA	TRBJ1-1	ASSPGRGGGTEAF
NA	TRBV10-2	TRBD2	TRBJ2-1	ASSEPTSGVNEQF
NA	TRBV7-9	TRBD2	TRBJ2-3	ASSPIAASGGRGTQY
NA	TRBV6-5	TRBD1	TRBJ2-7	ASSYRDRAAYEQY